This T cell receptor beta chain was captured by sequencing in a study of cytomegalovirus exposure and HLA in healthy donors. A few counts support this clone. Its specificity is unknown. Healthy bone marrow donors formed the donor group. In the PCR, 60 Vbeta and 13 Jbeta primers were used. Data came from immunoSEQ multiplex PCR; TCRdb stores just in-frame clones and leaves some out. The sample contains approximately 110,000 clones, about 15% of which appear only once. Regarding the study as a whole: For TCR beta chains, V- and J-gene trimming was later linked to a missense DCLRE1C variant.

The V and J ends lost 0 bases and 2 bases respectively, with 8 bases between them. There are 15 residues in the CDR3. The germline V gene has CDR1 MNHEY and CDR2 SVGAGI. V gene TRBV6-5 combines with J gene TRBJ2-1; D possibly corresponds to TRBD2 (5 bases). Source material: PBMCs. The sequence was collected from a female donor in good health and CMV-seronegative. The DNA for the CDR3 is TGTGCCAGCAGTTACTCCGCGGGTCCCTACAATGAGCAGTTCTTC. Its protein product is CASSYSAGPYNEQFF.